This TCR beta chain was sequenced for a study of graft-versus-host responses after intestinal transplantation. For the study at large: Those transplanted obtained multivisceral, liver-intestinal, or isolated intestinal grafts. The study gave all recipients anti-thymocyte globulin induction, then tacrolimus and steroids for 2 to 3 years.

The germline V gene has CDR1 WSHSY and CDR2 SAAADI. With V trimmed by 0 bases and J by 0 bases, 11 bases remained unmatched. This CDR3 is built from 19 residues. As for this clone: Its antigen is as yet unknown.

The study, taken as a whole, reports: Recipient marrow showed GvH clones, some seen first in ileum or blood.

The table came from immunoSEQ multiplex PCR; TCRdb's copy has only in-frame clones and leaves some out. The sample holds fewer than 150,000 clones, approximately 90% seen once. The chain links TRBV10-2 to TRBJ1-3; 7 bases line up with TRBD1. The TCR originated in a human donor who received an intestinal transplant. This material consisted of unstimulated CD4+ T cells sorted from spleen or lymph node cells, taken before intestinal transplant. This CDR3 is CASSESKGRDSRSGNTIYF. DNA of the CDR3: TGCGCCAGCAGTGAGTCGAAGGGGCGGGACAGCCGCTCTGGAAACACCATATATTTT.